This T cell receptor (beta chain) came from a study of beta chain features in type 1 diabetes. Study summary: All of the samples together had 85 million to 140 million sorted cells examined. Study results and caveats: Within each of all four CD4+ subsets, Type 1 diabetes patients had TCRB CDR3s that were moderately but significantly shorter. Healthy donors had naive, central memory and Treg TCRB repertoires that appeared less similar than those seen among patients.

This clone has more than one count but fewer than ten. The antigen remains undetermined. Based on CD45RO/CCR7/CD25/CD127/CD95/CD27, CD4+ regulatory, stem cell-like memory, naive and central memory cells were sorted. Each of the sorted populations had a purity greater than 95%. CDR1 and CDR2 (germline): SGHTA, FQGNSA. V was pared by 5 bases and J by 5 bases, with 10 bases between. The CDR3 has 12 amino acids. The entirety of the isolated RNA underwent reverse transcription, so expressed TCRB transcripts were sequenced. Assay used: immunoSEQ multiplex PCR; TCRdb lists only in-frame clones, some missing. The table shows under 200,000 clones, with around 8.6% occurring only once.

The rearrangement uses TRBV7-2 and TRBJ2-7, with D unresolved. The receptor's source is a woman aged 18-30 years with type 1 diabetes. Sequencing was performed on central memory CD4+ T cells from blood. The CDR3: CASSPNSNEQYF. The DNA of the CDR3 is TGTGCCAGCAGCCCAAATTCTAACGAGCAGTACTTC.